This T cell receptor beta chain was sequenced in a study of T-cell reconstitution after alpha-beta-depleted transplantation in children. Ten or more counts support this clonotype. The TCRbeta library was prepared with unique molecular identifiers. TCRdb recomputed calls from the PCR reads with MiXCR, one row per CDR3 protein. Of 200,000 to 250,000 distinct CDR3 sequences listed, 9.5% to 15% are singletons. The TCR sequence derives from a human donor who donated a stem cell graft to a child with acute lymphoblastic leukemia. The specimen was PBMCs from the stem cell graft donor, collected from the stem cell graft.

The DNA of the CDR3 is TGTGCCAGCAGTGACGGACAGTGGGTTTCTAACGAGCAGTACTTC. Translated: CASSDGQWVSNEQYF. This chain joins TRBV2 and TRBJ2-7; D perhaps matches TRBD1 (6 bases). This CDR3 is built from 15 residues. The V end was cut by 3 bases, the J end by 5 bases, with 17 bases between. In germline, CDR1 is SNHLY, CDR2 FYNNEI.